These 2 T cell receptor beta chains were sequenced from one sample in a study of T-cell reconstitution after alpha-beta-depleted transplantation in children. Unique molecular identifiers featured in how the TCRbeta library was prepared. Via MiXCR, TCRdb re-called the PCR reads, giving one row per CDR3 protein. Seen here are hundreds of thousands of distinct CDR3 sequences, over 10% observed once, and the top ten hold approximately 2%. The sequencing used PBMCs, mostly from graft donor cells, collected 360 days after TCRalphabeta/CD19-depleted stem cell transplant. These receptor sequences come from a male patient aged 10-17 years who had a stem cell transplant for acute myeloid leukemia, so the T cells may come from the graft donor.

The rearrangement links TRBV11-2 to TRBJ2-2, with TRBD1 identical over 8 bases. CDR3 length: 14 residues. Looked up from germline, CDR1 is SGHAT and CDR2 is FQNNGV. Trimming cost V 3 bases and J 6 bases; bases outside gene matches: 3. CDR3: CASSFNRGSGELFF. The CDR3 bases are TGTGCCAGCAGCTTCAACAGGGGGTCCGGGGAGCTGTTTTTT.

The genes are TRBV4-2 and TRBJ1-6, with TRBD1 as a possible D gene (5 bases). The V end was cut by 1 base, the J end by 9 bases, with 16 bases between. Germline CDR1 and CDR2: LGHNA and YNFKEQ. There are 16 residues in the CDR3. The CDR3: CASSQVDRGRGSPLHF. CDR3 nucleotides: TGTGCCAGCAGCCAAGTTGACCGGGGGAGAGGTTCACCCCTCCACTTT.